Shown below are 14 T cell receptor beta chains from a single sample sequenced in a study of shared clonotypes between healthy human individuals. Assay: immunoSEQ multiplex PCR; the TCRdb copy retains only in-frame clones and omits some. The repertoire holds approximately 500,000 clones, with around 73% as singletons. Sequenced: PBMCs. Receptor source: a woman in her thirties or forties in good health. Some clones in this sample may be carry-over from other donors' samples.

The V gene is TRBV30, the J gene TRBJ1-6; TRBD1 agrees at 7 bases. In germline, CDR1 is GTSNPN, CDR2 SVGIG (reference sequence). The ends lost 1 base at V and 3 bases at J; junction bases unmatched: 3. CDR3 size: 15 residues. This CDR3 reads CAWSAGQVYNSPLHF. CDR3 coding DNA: TGTGCCTGGAGTGCCGGACAGGTCTATAATTCACCCCTCCACTTT.

CDR3 nucleotides: TGTGCCAGCAGCCGTTTCGGACTAGCCGACAGCAATGAGCAGTTCTTC. Amino acids: CASSRFGLADSNEQFF. The J gene is TRBJ2-1, the V gene TRBV7-3, with 8 bases identical to TRBD2. Unmatched junction bases numbered 12, after V lost 5 bases and J lost 6 bases. Per the germline V gene, CDR1 is SGHTA and CDR2 is FQGTGA. The CDR3 totals 16 residues.

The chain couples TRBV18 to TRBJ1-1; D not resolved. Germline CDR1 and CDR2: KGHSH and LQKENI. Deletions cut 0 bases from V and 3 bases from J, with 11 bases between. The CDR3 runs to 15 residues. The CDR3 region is CASSPPSRVDTEAFF. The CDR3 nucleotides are TGTGCCAGCTCACCACCAAGTCGGGTCGACACTGAAGCTTTCTTT.

Here the CDR3 reads CASSERTSGSYEQYF. The CDR3 DNA reads as TGCGCCAGCAGTGAGAGGACTAGCGGGAGTTACGAGCAGTACTTC. The chain combines TRBV10-2 with TRBJ2-7, with TRBD2 matching over 13 bases. This CDR3 has 15 residues. J gave up 4 bases and V 2 bases, and 2 bases lay outside the gene matches. CDR1 is WSHSY and CDR2 is SAAADI in the germline V gene.

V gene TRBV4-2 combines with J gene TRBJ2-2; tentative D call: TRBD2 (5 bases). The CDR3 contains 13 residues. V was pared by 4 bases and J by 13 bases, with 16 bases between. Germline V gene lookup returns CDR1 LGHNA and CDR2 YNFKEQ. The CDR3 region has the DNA TGTGCCAGCAGCCGGACCGCGCAGGAGGTGCTGTTTTTT. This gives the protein CASSRTAQEVLFF.

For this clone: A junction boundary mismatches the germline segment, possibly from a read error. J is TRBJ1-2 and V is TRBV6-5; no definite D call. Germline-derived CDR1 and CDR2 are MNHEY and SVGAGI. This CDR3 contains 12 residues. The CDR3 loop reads CAGSSSGLGYTF. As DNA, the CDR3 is TGTGCCGGCAGTTCCTCGGGTCTTGGCTACACCTTC.

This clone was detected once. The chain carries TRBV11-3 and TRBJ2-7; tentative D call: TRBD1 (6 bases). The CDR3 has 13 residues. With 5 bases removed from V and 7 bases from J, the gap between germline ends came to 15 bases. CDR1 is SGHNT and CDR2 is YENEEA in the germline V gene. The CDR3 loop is CASSRWQGLEQYF. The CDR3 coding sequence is TGTGCCAGCAGCCGATGGCAGGGGTTGGAGCAGTACTTC.

Here the CDR3 DNA reads TGCGCCAGCAGCCAAAAGCGGGAGGGCCACACCGGGGAGCTGTTTTTT. Amino acid sequence: CASSQKREGHTGELFF. V and J are TRBV4-1 and TRBJ2-2, with 10 nucleotides matching TRBD2. The CDR3 totals 16 residues. V dropped 2 bases and J dropped 3; count of bases not matched to a gene: 3. The germline CDR1 and CDR2 sequences are MGHRA and YSYEKL.

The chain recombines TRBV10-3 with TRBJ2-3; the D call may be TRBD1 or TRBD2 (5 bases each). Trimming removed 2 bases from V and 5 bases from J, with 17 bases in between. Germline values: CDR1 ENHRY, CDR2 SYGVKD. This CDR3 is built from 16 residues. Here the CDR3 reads CAISEPSGSGIDTQYF. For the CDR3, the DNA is TGTGCCATCAGTGAGCCGTCAGGGTCGGGGATAGATACGCAGTATTTT.

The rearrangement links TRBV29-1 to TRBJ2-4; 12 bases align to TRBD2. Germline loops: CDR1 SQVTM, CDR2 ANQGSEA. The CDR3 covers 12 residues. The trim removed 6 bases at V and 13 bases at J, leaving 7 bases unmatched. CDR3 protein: CSVPGLAGIQYF. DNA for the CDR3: TGCAGCGTCCCTGGACTAGCGGGAATCCAGTACTTC.

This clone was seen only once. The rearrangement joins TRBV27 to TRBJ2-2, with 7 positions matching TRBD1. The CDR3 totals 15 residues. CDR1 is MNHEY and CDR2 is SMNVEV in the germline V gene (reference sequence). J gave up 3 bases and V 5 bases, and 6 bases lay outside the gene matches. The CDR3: CASSPTGQYTGELFF. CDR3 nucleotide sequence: TGTGCCAGCAGTCCCACGGGACAGTACACCGGGGAGCTGTTTTTT.

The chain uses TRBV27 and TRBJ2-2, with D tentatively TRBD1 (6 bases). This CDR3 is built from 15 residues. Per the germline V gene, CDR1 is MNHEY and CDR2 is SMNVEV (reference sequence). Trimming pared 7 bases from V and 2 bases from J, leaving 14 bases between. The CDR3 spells CASKLGGRNTGELFF. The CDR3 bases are TGTGCCAGCAAACTAGGGGGACGCAACACCGGGGAGCTGTTTTTT.

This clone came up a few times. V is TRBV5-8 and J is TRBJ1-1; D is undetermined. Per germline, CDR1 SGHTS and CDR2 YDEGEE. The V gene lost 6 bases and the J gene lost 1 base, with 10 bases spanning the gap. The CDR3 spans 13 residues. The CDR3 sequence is CASTTIGNTEAFF. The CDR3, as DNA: TGTGCCAGCACCACCATTGGGAACACTGAAGCTTTCTTT.

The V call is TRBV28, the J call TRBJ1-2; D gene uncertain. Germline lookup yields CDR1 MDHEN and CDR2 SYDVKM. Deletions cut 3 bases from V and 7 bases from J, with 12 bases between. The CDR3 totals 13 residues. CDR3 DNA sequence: TGTGCCAGCAGTTTCCAGGAAAGCCGTGGCTACACCTTC. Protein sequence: CASSFQESRGYTF.